Listed below are T cell receptor beta chains from one sample, sequenced in a study of blood T cell repertoires in COVID-19. Assay used: immunoSEQ multiplex PCR; TCRdb lists only in-frame clones, some missing. Counted here are about 350,000 clones, roughly 90% occurring once; the ten biggest clones make up roughly 8.9%. Sequenced: peripheral blood. Receptor source: a man between 25 and 39 years old with COVID-19, enrolled during active disease. CDR3s include the opening cysteine and the closing phenylalanine or tryptophan. Fields, in order: D gene, clone size, V gene, J gene, CDR3 protein, CDR3 DNA. The D gene is left open where the match is weak. A row's size may be missing; if present it is once, few, many or a size class.

>TRBD2|NA|TRBV28|TRBJ2-7
CASSPPGTSGRSYEQYF
TGTGCCAGCAGTCCACCCGGGACTAGCGGGAGAAGTTACGAGCAGTACTTC
>TRBD1|NA|TRBV7-6|TRBJ2-7
CASSITGGEGYEQYF
TGTGCCAGCAGCATCACAGGGGGCGAGGGCTACGAGCAGTACTTC
>NA|NA|TRBV12-5|TRBJ2-2
CASGLTGSGELFF
TGTGCTAGTGGTTTGACAGGGTCCGGGGAGCTGTTTTTT
>TRBD1|NA|TRBV24-1|TRBJ2-7
CATSGTGTGNYEQYF
TGTGCCACCAGTGGAACCGGGACAGGGAACTACGAGCAGTACTTC
>NA|NA|TRBV13|TRBJ1-1
CASSLEGRVTEAFF
TGTGCCAGCAGCTTAGAGGGCAGGGTCACTGAAGCTTTCTTT
>TRBD1|NA|TRBV28|TRBJ2-2
CASVQGPNTGELFF
TGTGCCAGCGTACAGGGGCCAAACACCGGGGAGCTGTTTTTT
>NA|NA|TRBV28|TRBJ1-2
CASSHRGGRDSNYGYTF
TGTGCCAGCAGCCATCGGGGGGGCAGAGACTCTAACTATGGCTACACCTTC
>TRBD1|NA|TRBV19|TRBJ1-6
CASNPDRGNSPLHF
TGTGCCAGTAACCCGGACAGGGGGAATTCACCCCTCCACTTT
>TRBD2|NA|TRBV7-2|TRBJ2-4
CASSREGGNIQYF
TGTGCCAGCAGCCGCGAGGGAGGGAACATTCAGTACTTC
>NA|few|TRBV24-1|TRBJ2-1
CATSYHNEQFF
TGTGCCACCAGTTATCACAATGAGCAGTTCTTC